A single sample is the source of the 12 T cell receptor beta chains below, sequenced in a study of T cells in Graves' hyperthyroidism and ophthalmopathy. Amplification of TCR beta CDR3 regions was performed using RNA transcripts as template. The TCR CDR3 was amplified in a first-round RT-PCR using the HTBI primer set. TCRdb reanalysed the multiplex PCR reads using MiXCR and keeps one entry per CDR3 protein. The data contain approximately 630,000 distinct CDR3 sequences, around 15% of them singletons. The sequenced sample was blood. These receptors were obtained from a woman between 25 and 40 years old with Graves' hyperthyroidism.

This clonotype was observed at least ten times. The chain recombines TRBV7-8 with TRBJ1-3, with D uncertain. CDR1 is SGHVS, CDR2 FQNEAQ, per germline. This CDR3 has 14 residues. V dropped 5 bases and J dropped 0 bases, with 8 bases sitting between them. The CDR3 region has the DNA TGTGCCAGCAGCCGACCGAGCTCTGGAAACACCATATATTTT. Its translation: CASSRPSSGNTIYF.

A remark on this clonotype: A clone one base away is much larger, so this may be a read error. J is TRBJ1-1 and V is TRBV5-1; no firm D call. This CDR3 spans 16 amino acids. Trimming pared 4 bases from V and 1 base from J, leaving 17 bases between. Germline assignment: CDR1 SGHRS and CDR2 YFSETQ. The CDR3 region is CASSPRARMGNTEAFF. As DNA, the CDR3 is TGCGCCAGCAGCCCACGTGCGCGGATGGGGAACACTGAAGCTTTCTTT.

The sample holds a few counts of this clonotype. The genes are TRBV6-1 and TRBJ2-1; possibly TRBD2 for D (7 bases). Germline values: CDR1 MNHNS, CDR2 SASEGT. Between the trimmed V and J ends, which lost 2 bases and 0 bases, there was a span of 8 bases. This CDR3 has 15 residues. CDR3 DNA sequence: TGTGCCAGCAGTGAAAGGGGGGGCTCCTACAATGAGCAGTTCTTC. It translates to CASSERGGSYNEQFF.

This clonotype was observed a handful of times. A much more abundant neighbour one base away suggests this may be a read error. DNA of the CDR3: TGCGCCAGCAGCTTGTATCACTCGAGGCCCAGCTACGAGCAGTACTTC. Amino acids: CASSLYHSRPSYEQYF. This chain connects TRBV5-1 to TRBJ2-7; no reliable D call. Trimming removed 1 base from V and 3 bases from J, with 17 bases in between. Germline CDR1 is SGHRS and CDR2 is YFSETQ. CDR3 length equals 16 residues. Complete variable domain (other parts from reference TRBV5-1 and TRBJ2-7): KAGVTQTPRYLIKTRGQQVTLSCSPISGHRSVSWYQQTPGQGLQFLFEYFSETQRNKGNFPGRFSGRQFSNSRSEMNVSTLELGDSALYLCASSLYHSRPSYEQYFGPGTRLTVT.

The chain employs TRBV20-1 and TRBJ1-2; no definite D call. Trimming took off 5 bases at V and 1 base at J, with 11 bases between the two ends. The CDR3 has 13 residues. Germline assignment: CDR1 DFQATT and CDR2 SNEGSKA (reference sequence). The CDR3 loop reads CSAERANNYGYTF. CDR3 DNA: TGCAGTGCTGAGAGGGCGAATAACTATGGCTACACCTTC.

Only a few counts were recorded for this clonotype. The chain links TRBV11-3 to TRBJ2-1; tentative D call: TRBD2 (7 bases). With 5 bases removed from V and 4 bases from J, the gap between germline ends came to 12 bases. The CDR3 is 14 amino acids. Germline-derived CDR1 and CDR2 are SGHNT and YENEEA. CDR3 DNA: TGTGCCAGCAGCCATGGGGGGGCTTACAATGAGCAGTTCTTC. It yields the protein CASSHGGAYNEQFF.

The V and J genes are TRBV28 and TRBJ1-3; D possibly corresponds to TRBD1 (5 bases). The CDR3 runs 14 residues. Trimming stripped 6 bases from V and 5 bases from J, with 14 bases between. Germline-derived CDR1 and CDR2 are MDHEN and SYDVKM. CDR3 protein: CASSPGGVRNTIYF. The CDR3 nucleotides read TGTGCCAGCAGCCCAGGAGGGGTTAGAAACACCATATATTTT.

The sample holds a few counts of this clonotype. V usage is TRBV20-1 and J usage is TRBJ2-2; D not certain. The CDR3 has 13 amino acids. V was cut by 5 bases and J by 2 bases, with 9 bases left in between. From germline, CDR1 is DFQATT and CDR2 SNEGSKA (reference sequence). The CDR3 loop is CSAWGRNTGELFF. The CDR3 bases are TGCAGTGCTTGGGGAAGAAACACCGGGGAGCTGTTTTTT.

This clonotype was detected ten times or more. The J gene is TRBJ1-6, the V gene TRBV12-3 or TRBV12-4, with no clear D. The CDR3 is 15 residues long. V lost 4 bases and J 7 bases, leaving 14 bases between the germline ends. The chain's CDR3 is CASSSEALRNSPLHF. CDR3 in DNA: TGTGCCAGCAGTTCCGAAGCCTTGCGGAATTCACCCCTCCACTTT.

This chain links TRBV5-8 with TRBJ1-5, with 8 positions matching TRBD1. Germline lookup yields CDR1 SGHTS and CDR2 YDEGEE. The junction had 5 bases not matched to a gene; V was cut back by 4 bases and J by 5 bases. This CDR3 has 14 amino acids. CDR3 residues: CASSRDRGYQPQHF. DNA for the CDR3: TGTGCCAGCAGCCGCGACAGGGGATATCAGCCCCAGCATTTT.

This clonotype was seen a handful of times. J is TRBJ1-4 and V is TRBV5-6; 7 bases line up with TRBD1. The CDR3 length is 13 residues. Looked up from germline, CDR1 is SGHDT and CDR2 is YYEEEE. Germline trimming cut 5 bases from V and 8 bases from J; bases unmatched to any gene: 6. CDR3 residues: CASSSGQVEKLFF. The CDR3 coding sequence is TGTGCCAGCAGTTCCGGACAGGTCGAAAAACTGTTTTTT.

This clonotype occurred many times. CDR3 residues: CASSAGTQTYNEQFF. In DNA form, the CDR3 reads TGTGCCAGCAGTGCCGGGACACAGACCTACAATGAGCAGTTCTTC. This chain uses TRBV6-1 with TRBJ2-1; possibly TRBD1 for D (6 bases). Germline assignment: CDR1 MNHNS and CDR2 SASEGT. The V end lost 4 bases, the J end lost 2 bases, and 12 bases lay between the germline ends. This CDR3 is 15 amino acids long.